This paragraph reports one TCR beta chain. Participant-given clinical history determined each cohort assignment. Here immunoSEQ multiplex PCR was the method, and the copy in TCRdb shows in-frame clones only, minus some. The data hold about 120,000 clones, with around 83% observed a single time. The sample originates from a study of blood T cell repertoires in COVID-19. Study-wide context: Collection of acute and convalescent COVID-19 samples took place in the United States, Italy and Spain.

CDR3 length equals 14 residues. Trimming removed 2 bases from V and 8 bases from J; junction bases left unmatched: 6. In germline, CDR1 is SQVTM, CDR2 ANQGSEA. The rearrangement uses TRBV29-1 and TRBJ2-1; 10 bases align to TRBD2. This sequence was found in a woman aged 30 to 39 who had recovered from COVID-19. Sequenced sample: PBMCs or T cells enriched from blood (not recorded which). As DNA, the CDR3 is TGCAGCGTTGAAATCCTAGCGGGAGCGTATGAGCAGTTCTTC. This codes for CSVEILAGAYEQFF.